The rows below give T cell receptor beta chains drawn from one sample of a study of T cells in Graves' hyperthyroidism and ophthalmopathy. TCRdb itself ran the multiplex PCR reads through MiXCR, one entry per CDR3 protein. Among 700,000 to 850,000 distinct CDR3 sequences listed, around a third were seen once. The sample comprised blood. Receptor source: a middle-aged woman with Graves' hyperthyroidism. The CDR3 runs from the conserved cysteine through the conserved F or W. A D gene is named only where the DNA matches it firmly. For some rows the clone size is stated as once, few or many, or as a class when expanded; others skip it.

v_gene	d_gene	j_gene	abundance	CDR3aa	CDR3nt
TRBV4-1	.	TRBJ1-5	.	CASSQVFQASNQPQHF	TGCGCCAGCAGCCAAGTATTTCAGGCCAGCAATCAGCCCCAGCATTTT
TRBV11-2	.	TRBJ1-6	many	CASSLLGTSNSPLHF	TGTGCCAGCAGCTTATTGGGGACGTCAAATTCACCCCTCCACTTT
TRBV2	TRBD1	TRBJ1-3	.	CASSSRGQGVKVKLGNTIYF	TGTGCCAGCTCATCTAGGGGACAGGGTGTAAAGGTGAAGTTGGGAAACACCATATATTTT
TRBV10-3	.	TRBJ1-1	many	CAISESKGVNTEAFF	TGTGCCATCAGTGAGTCTAAGGGTGTCAACACTGAAGCTTTCTTT
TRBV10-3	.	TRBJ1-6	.	CATAGGSSTEAFFGQPSPLHF	.
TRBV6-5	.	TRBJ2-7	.	CASSSDRFPTSYEQYF	TGTGCCAGCAGTTCCGACAGGTTTCCTACTTCCTACGAGCAGTACTTC
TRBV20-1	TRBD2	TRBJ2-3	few	CSASRGRGSTDTQYF	TGCAGTGCTAGTCGGGGGAGGGGAAGCACAGATACGCAGTATTTT
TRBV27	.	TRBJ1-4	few	CASSFWGQGGEKLFF	TGTGCCAGCAGTTTCTGGGGTCAGGGAGGTGAAAAACTGTTTTTT
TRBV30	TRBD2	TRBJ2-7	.	CAWTRGLAIVRAHEQYF	TGTGCCTGGACGAGAGGACTAGCGATCGTCAGAGCCCACGAGCAGTACTTC
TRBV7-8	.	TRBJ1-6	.	CASSRRGWFENSPLHF	TGTGCCAGCAGCCGACGGGGTTGGTTCGAGAATTCACCCCTCCACTTT
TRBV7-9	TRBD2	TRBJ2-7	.	CASSLGLADKQYF	TGTGCCAGCAGCTTAGGCCTAGCGGACAAGCAGTACTTC
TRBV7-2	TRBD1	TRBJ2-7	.	CASSWTGYSYEQYF	TGTGCCAGCAGTTGGACAGGCTACTCCTACGAGCAGTACTTC
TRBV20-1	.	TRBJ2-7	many	CSARGHSGNNEQYF	TGCAGTGCTAGAGGTCATTCGGGCAACAACGAGCAGTACTTC
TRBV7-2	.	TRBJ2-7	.	CASSRTAGEGGYEQYF	TGTGCCAGCAGCCGAACCGCGGGGGAGGGGGGCTACGAGCAGTACTTC
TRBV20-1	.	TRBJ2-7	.	CSASAGSSPYEQYF	TGCAGTGCTTCGGCGGGAAGTTCCCCTTACGAGCAGTACTTC
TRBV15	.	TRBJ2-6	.	CATSREPLSSGANVLTF	TGTGCCACCAGCAGAGAGCCCCTGAGCTCTGGGGCCAACGTCCTGACTTTC
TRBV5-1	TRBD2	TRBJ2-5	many	CASMTAPGGETQYF	TGCGCCAGTATGACAGCCCCGGGGGGAGAGACCCAGTACTTC
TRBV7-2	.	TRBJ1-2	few	CASSLESNRAGRYTF	TGTGCCAGCAGCCTTGAATCGAACAGGGCAGGGCGGTACACCTTC
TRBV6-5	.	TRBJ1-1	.	CASSWIASNTEAFF	TGTGCCAGCAGTTGGATAGCAAGTAACACTGAAGCTTTCTTT
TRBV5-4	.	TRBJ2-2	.	CASSLEVLANTGELFF	TGTGCCAGCAGCTTGGAGGTACTAGCGAACACCGGGGAGCTGTTTTTT
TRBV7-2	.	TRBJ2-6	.	CASSQEATSGANVLTF	TGCGCCAGCAGCCAAGAGGCGACCTCTGGGGCCAACGTCCTGACTTTC
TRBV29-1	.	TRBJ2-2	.	CSVKTSGELFF	TGCAGCGTTAAGACTAGCGGGGAGCTGTTTTTT
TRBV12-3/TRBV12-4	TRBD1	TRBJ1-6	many	CASSLEQGNSPLHF	TGTGCCAGCAGTTTAGAACAGGGGAATTCACCCCTCCACTTT
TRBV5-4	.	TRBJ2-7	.	CASSQRPAGYEQCF	TGTGCCAGCAGCCAAAGGCCAGCAGGCTACGAGCAGTGCTTC
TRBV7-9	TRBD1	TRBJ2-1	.	CASSYRGQGVDEQFF	TGTGCCAGCAGCTACCGGGGACAGGGGGTAGATGAGCAGTTCTTC
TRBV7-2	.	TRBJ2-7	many	CASSILPRQYF	TGTGCCAGCAGCATACTGCCGCGGCAGTACTTC
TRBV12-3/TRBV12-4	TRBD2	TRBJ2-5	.	CASSLNSGTGETQYF	TGTGCCAGCAGTTTGAATAGCGGGACCGGAGAGACCCAGTACTTC
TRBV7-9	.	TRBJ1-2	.	CASSLPIGIGESLNTF	TGTGCCAGCAGCTTACCGATAGGGATAGGGGAATCTTTAAACACCTTC
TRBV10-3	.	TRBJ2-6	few	CASRDGASGANVLTF	TGTGCCAGCAGGGACGGTGCCTCCGGGGCCAACGTCCTGACTTTC